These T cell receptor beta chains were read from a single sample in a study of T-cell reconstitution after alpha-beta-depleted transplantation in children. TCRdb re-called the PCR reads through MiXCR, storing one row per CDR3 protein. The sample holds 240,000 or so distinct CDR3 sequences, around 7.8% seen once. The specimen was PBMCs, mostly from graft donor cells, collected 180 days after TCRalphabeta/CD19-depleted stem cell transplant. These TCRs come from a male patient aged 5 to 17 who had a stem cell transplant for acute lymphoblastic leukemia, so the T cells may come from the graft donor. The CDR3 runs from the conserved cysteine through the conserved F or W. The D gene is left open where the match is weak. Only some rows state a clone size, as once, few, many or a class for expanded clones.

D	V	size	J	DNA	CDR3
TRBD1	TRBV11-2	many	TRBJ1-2	TGTGCCAGCAGCTCGCGACAGGGCAGTGGGGACTTCTATGGCTACACCTTC	CASSSRQGSGDFYGYTF
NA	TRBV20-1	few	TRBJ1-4	TGCAGTGCTCAGCCGGGACAAGGTGAAAAACTGTTTTTT	CSAQPGQGEKLFF
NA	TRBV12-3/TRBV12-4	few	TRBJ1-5	TGTGCCAGCAGTTTTAATAGTAACAATCAGCCCCAGCATTTT	CASSFNSNNQPQHF
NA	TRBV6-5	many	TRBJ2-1	TGTGCCAGCAGTTACCTCGGGAGAGGAGGCTTCAATGAGCAGTTCTTC	CASSYLGRGGFNEQFF
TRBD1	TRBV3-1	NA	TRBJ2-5	TGTGCCAGCAGCCAAGGGTCAGGGGGCAAACGAGAGACCCAGTACTTC	CASSQGSGGKRETQYF
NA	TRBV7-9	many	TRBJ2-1	TGTGCCAGCAGCTTAGGGGGCGGGCTTGAGTTCTTC	CASSLGGGLEFF
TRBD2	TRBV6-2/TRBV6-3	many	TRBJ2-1	TGTGCCAGCAGTCGCGGACTAGTGGTTGGCAATGAGCAGTTCTTC	CASSRGLVVGNEQFF
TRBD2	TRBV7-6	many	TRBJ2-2	TGTGCCAGCAGCTTAGCCCCGGGAGGGCAGAACACCGGGGAGCTGTTTTTT	CASSLAPGGQNTGELFF
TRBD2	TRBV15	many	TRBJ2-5	TGTGCCACCAGCAGAGATTGGACTAGCGGGACTCAAGAGACCCAGTACTTC	CATSRDWTSGTQETQYF
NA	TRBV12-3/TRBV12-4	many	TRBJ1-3	TGTGCCAGCAGCCGGGTGGGCGGATCTGGAAACACCATATATTTT	CASSRVGGSGNTIYF
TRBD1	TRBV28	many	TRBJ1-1	TGTGCCAGCAGTTCTAGGGGGCGTTTCGGCACTGAAGCTTTCTTT	CASSSRGRFGTEAFF
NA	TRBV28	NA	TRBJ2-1	TGTGCCAGCAGTTTGGGGTTAGCGAAGTGGGGTAATGAGCAGTTCTTC	CASSLGLAKWGNEQFF
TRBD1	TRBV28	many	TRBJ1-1	TGTGCCAGCAGCCTCTGGGGGGCAGGGGGCGGGCTTGAAGCTTTCTTT	CASSLWGAGGGLEAFF
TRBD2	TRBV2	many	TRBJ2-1	TGTGCCAGCAGTGGTACCGGGACTAGAACCGATGAGCAGTTCTTC	CASSGTGTRTDEQFF
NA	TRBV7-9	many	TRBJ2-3	TGTGCCAGCAGCTTAGCAGGACCTAGCACAGATACGCAGTATTTT	CASSLAGPSTDTQYF
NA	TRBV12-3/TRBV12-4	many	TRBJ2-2	TGTGCCAGCAGTTTTGAGGGTCACACCGGGGAGCTGTTTTTT	CASSFEGHTGELFF
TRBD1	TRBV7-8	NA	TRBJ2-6	TGTGCCAGCAGCTTCCGGGACAGACCTAATGGGGCCAACGTCCTGACTTTC	CASSFRDRPNGANVLTF
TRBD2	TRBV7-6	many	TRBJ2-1	TGTGCCAGCAGCTTACAAGCGGGAGGTTTCGGATACGAGCAGTTCTTC	CASSLQAGGFGYEQFF
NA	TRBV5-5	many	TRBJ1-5	TGTGCCAGCAGCTTGGTCATGAGGAGCAATCAGCCCCAGCATTTT	CASSLVMRSNQPQHF
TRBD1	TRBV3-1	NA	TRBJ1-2	TGTGCCAGCAGCCGGCATTTCCGGGACAGCCAATTTCCTAACTATGGCTACACCTTC	CASSRHFRDSQFPNYGYTF
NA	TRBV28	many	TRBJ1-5	TGTGCCAGCAGCCCCGCGGACTCGTCTCAGCCCCAGCATTTT	CASSPADSSQPQHF
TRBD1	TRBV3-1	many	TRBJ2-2	TGTGCCAGCAGCCAATTTGGGACAGGCTCGAACACCGGGGAGCTGTTTTTT	CASSQFGTGSNTGELFF
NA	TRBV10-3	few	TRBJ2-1	TGTGCTGTTGGGGTTAAGAGGGGCAGCAATGAGCAGTTCTTC	CAVGVKRGSNEQFF
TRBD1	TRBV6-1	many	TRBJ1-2	TGTGCCAGCAGCCAAATCGGGACAGCCTATGGCTACACCTTC	CASSQIGTAYGYTF
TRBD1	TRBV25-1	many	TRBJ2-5	TGTGCCAGCAGTGTAGGGGGCCTAGAGACCCAGTACTTC	CASSVGGLETQYF
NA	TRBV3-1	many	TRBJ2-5	TGTGCCAGCAGCCCCCCCGCGGGACTCCCTAGGGAGACCCAGTACTTC	CASSPPAGLPRETQYF
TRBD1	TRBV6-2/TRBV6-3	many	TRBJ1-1	TGTGCCAGCAAGTACAGGGGGAAGAGAGCTTTCTTT	CASKYRGKRAFF
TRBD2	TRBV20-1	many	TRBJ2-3	TGCAGTGCTAGAGCATTAACTAGCGGGGGGGCTGTAGATACGCAGTATTTT	CSARALTSGGAVDTQYF
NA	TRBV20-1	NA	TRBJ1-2	TGCAGTGCTAGACCGCCGGGCTCCCCGAACTATGGCTACACCTTC	CSARPPGSPNYGYTF
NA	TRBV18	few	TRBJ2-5	TGTGCCAGCTCACCGCGGCCTCGACAAGAGACCCAGTACTTC	CASSPRPRQETQYF
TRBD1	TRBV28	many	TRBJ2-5	TGTGCCAGCAGCCTGACAGGGGATAAAGAGACCCAGTACTTC	CASSLTGDKETQYF
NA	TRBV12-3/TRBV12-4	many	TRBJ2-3	TGTGCCAGCAGTTCCCTGGCACAAAATACGCAGTATTTT	CASSSLAQNTQYF
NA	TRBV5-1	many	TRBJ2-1	TGCGCCAGCAGCTTGATGGGTAGTCACAATGAGCAGTTCTTC	CASSLMGSHNEQFF
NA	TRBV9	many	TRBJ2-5	TGTGCCAGCAGCCCTCCGACAAGGGGGACAAAAGAGACCCAGTACTTC	CASSPPTRGTKETQYF
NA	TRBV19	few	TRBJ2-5	TGTGCCAGTAGCCCGGGACTTGGCCCTTTGCACGACCAGTACTTC	CASSPGLGPLHDQYF
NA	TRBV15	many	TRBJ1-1	TGTGCCACCAGCAGAGATCGGGCCTTTAACGCTGAAGCTTTCTTT	CATSRDRAFNAEAFF
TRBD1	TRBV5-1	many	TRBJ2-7	TGCGCCAGCAGCTTTCAGGGGGCCTCCGGTGAGCAGTACTTC	CASSFQGASGEQYF
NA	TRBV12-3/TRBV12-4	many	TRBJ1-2	TGTGCCAGCAGTGAACAGGGAGCACCTCCCTATGGCTACACCTTC	CASSEQGAPPYGYTF
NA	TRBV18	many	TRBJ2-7	TGTGCCAGCTCTCAGGGTTTCTACGAGCAGTACTTC	CASSQGFYEQYF
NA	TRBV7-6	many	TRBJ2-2	TGTGCCAGCAGCTTGAGGAGGCTAGTCAACACCGGGGAGCTGTTTTTT	CASSLRRLVNTGELFF
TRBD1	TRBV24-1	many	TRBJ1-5	TGTGCCACCAGTGATCGGACAGGTGGCACTCAGCCCCAGCATTTT	CATSDRTGGTQPQHF
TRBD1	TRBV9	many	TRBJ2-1	TGTGCCAGCAGCTCCCGACAGGGCAATGAGCAGTTCTTC	CASSSRQGNEQFF
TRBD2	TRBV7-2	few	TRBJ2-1	TGTGCCAGCAGCCCAGGACTAGCGGGAGACAATGAGCAGTTCTTC	CASSPGLAGDNEQFF
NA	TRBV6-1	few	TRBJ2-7	TGTGCCAGCACACCCCGGGACACCAGCTCCTACGAGCAGTACTTC	CASTPRDTSSYEQYF
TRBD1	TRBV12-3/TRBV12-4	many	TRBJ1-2	TGTGCCAGCAGTCGGACAGGGGCCTACACCTTC	CASSRTGAYTF
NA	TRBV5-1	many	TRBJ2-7	TGCGCCAGCAGGCCAACCGGGACTTACTACGAGCAGTACTTC	CASRPTGTYYEQYF
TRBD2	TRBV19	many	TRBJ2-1	TGTGCCAGTAGTATAGTAAACCTAGCGGGAGATGAGCAGTTCTTC	CASSIVNLAGDEQFF
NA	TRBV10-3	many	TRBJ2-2	TGTGCCATCAGTGAAGGGCACTACACCGGGGAGCTGTTTTTT	CAISEGHYTGELFF
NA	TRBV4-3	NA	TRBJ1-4	TGCGCCAGCAGCCAAGAGTGGGGGGGGCGCGGTGAAAAACTGTTTTTT	CASSQEWGGRGEKLFF
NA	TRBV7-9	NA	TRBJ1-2	TGTGCCAGCAGCGCAAATAATGACTATGGCTACACCTTC	CASSANNDYGYTF
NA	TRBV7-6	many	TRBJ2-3	TGTGCCAGCAGCTTAAAGTCATTCGGCACAGATACGCAGTATTTT	CASSLKSFGTDTQYF
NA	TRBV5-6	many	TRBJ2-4	TGTGCCAGCAGCTTGACCCTAGCCAAAAACATTCAGTACTTC	CASSLTLAKNIQYF